A selection of T cell receptor beta chains follows, all from one sample in a study of blood T cell repertoires in COVID-19. Generated by immunoSEQ multiplex PCR, the TCRdb table keeps only in-frame clones and is missing some. The sample carries approximately 350,000 clones, roughly 90% recorded once. What was sequenced was PBMCs or T cells enriched from blood (not recorded which). Every receptor here comes from a woman aged 25 to 39 who had recovered from COVID-19. CDR3s include the opening cysteine and the closing phenylalanine or tryptophan. The D gene is left open where the match is weak. Clone size is stated in some rows and not others, as once, few, many or a class when expanded.

v_call: TRBV5-4
d_call: NA
clone_size: NA
j_call: TRBJ1-4
cdr3_nt: TGTGCCAGCAGCTTAACGGGGGGCAATGAAAAACTGTTTTTT
cdr3_aa: CASSLTGGNEKLFF

v_call: TRBV24-1
d_call: NA
clone_size: few
j_call: TRBJ1-2
cdr3_nt: TGTGCCACCAGTGATTGGGCCCAGACGGATGGCTACACCTTC
cdr3_aa: CATSDWAQTDGYTF

v_call: TRBV7-8
d_call: NA
clone_size: NA
j_call: TRBJ1-1
cdr3_nt: TGTGCCAGCAGCTTAGTTCAAGCCGGGGGCACTGAAGCTTTCTTT
cdr3_aa: CASSLVQAGGTEAFF

v_call: TRBV5-1
d_call: TRBD1
clone_size: NA
j_call: TRBJ1-5
cdr3_nt: TGCGCCAGCAGCGACTCGACAGGGTCCCAGCCCCAGCATTTT
cdr3_aa: CASSDSTGSQPQHF

v_call: TRBV2
d_call: NA
clone_size: few
j_call: TRBJ2-7
cdr3_nt: TGTGCCAGCAGTGTCCGGTCCTACGAGCAGTACTTC
cdr3_aa: CASSVRSYEQYF

v_call: TRBV28
d_call: NA
clone_size: NA
j_call: TRBJ1-4
cdr3_nt: TGTGCCAGCAGTCTACCGACAGAAGAAAAACTGTTTTTT
cdr3_aa: CASSLPTEEKLFF

v_call: TRBV13
d_call: NA
clone_size: once
j_call: TRBJ2-1
cdr3_nt: TGTGCCAGCAGCTTATTGGTCCGACCACCCAGGGGAAATGAGCAGTTCTTC
cdr3_aa: CASSLLVRPPRGNEQFF

v_call: TRBV30
d_call: NA
clone_size: NA
j_call: TRBJ1-4
cdr3_nt: TGTGCCTGGAGTGTGAGGGTCAATGAAAAACTGTTTTTT
cdr3_aa: CAWSVRVNEKLFF

v_call: TRBV5-1
d_call: TRBD1
clone_size: NA
j_call: TRBJ1-5
cdr3_nt: TGCGCCAGCAGCTTAGGGACAGGAGGGATAAGCAATCAGCCCCAGCATTTT
cdr3_aa: CASSLGTGGISNQPQHF

v_call: TRBV28
d_call: NA
clone_size: NA
j_call: TRBJ1-3
cdr3_nt: TGTGCCAGCAGTTTGATTAATCCGAGAGGAAACACCATATATTTT
cdr3_aa: CASSLINPRGNTIYF

v_call: TRBV5-1
d_call: NA
clone_size: NA
j_call: TRBJ1-2
cdr3_nt: TGCGCCAGCAGCAGCGACAGAACTGGCTACACCTTC
cdr3_aa: CASSSDRTGYTF

v_call: TRBV29-1
d_call: NA
clone_size: once
j_call: TRBJ2-1
cdr3_nt: TGCAGCGTTGAAGATCTGAGGAATGAGCAGTTCTTC
cdr3_aa: CSVEDLRNEQFF

v_call: TRBV30
d_call: NA
clone_size: NA
j_call: TRBJ2-7
cdr3_nt: TGTGCCTGGAGTGTAGAGGCAGGGCATCGGTACGAGCAGTACTTC
cdr3_aa: CAWSVEAGHRYEQYF

v_call: TRBV10-2
d_call: NA
clone_size: NA
j_call: TRBJ2-7
cdr3_nt: TGCGCCAGCAGTTCTCTAGGCTACGAGCAGTACTTC
cdr3_aa: CASSSLGYEQYF

v_call: TRBV18
d_call: NA
clone_size: NA
j_call: TRBJ1-1
cdr3_nt: TGTGCCAGCTCACCACCGGGCAGCCTGAACACTGAAGCTTTCTTT
cdr3_aa: CASSPPGSLNTEAFF

v_call: TRBV7-2
d_call: TRBD1
clone_size: NA
j_call: TRBJ2-5
cdr3_nt: TGTGCCAGCAGCCTGGGACAGGCCCAAGAGACCCAGTACTTC
cdr3_aa: CASSLGQAQETQYF

v_call: TRBV20-1
d_call: NA
clone_size: NA
j_call: TRBJ2-7
cdr3_nt: TGCAGTGCCGACTTAAGCCACGAGCAGTACTTC
cdr3_aa: CSADLSHEQYF

v_call: TRBV19
d_call: TRBD1
clone_size: few
j_call: TRBJ1-6
cdr3_nt: TGTGCCAGTAGTACCGTACAGGGGGCCAATTCACCCCTCCACTTT
cdr3_aa: CASSTVQGANSPLHF

v_call: TRBV11-2
d_call: TRBD1
clone_size: NA
j_call: TRBJ2-2
cdr3_nt: TGTGCCAGCAGCGTTTCCGAACAGGGGACCGGGGAGCTGTTTTTT
cdr3_aa: CASSVSEQGTGELFF

v_call: TRBV2
d_call: TRBD1
clone_size: NA
j_call: TRBJ1-1
cdr3_nt: TGTGCCAGCAGGATGGGACAGGGGAGTGATGAAGCTTTCTTT
cdr3_aa: CASRMGQGSDEAFF

v_call: TRBV15
d_call: TRBD2
clone_size: NA
j_call: TRBJ2-5
cdr3_nt: TGTGCCACCAGCAGAGATATGACGGCGGGGGAAGAGACCCAGTACTTC
cdr3_aa: CATSRDMTAGEETQYF

v_call: TRBV18
d_call: TRBD1
clone_size: NA
j_call: TRBJ2-5
cdr3_nt: TGTGCCAGCTCACCACCCGGACAGGGGGTCAAAGAGACCCAGTACTTC
cdr3_aa: CASSPPGQGVKETQYF

v_call: TRBV7-6
d_call: TRBD1
clone_size: NA
j_call: TRBJ2-7
cdr3_nt: TGTGCCAGCAGCTTAAGACAGGGATGGGTTTACGAGCAGTACTTC
cdr3_aa: CASSLRQGWVYEQYF

v_call: TRBV19
d_call: TRBD2
clone_size: NA
j_call: TRBJ2-1
cdr3_nt: TGTGCCAGTAGTATACTAGCGGGGGCTACCTCCTACAATGAGCAGTTCTTC
cdr3_aa: CASSILAGATSYNEQFF

v_call: TRBV5-1
d_call: NA
clone_size: NA
j_call: TRBJ2-7
cdr3_nt: TGCGCCAGCAGCCTTGCGAGCTCCTACGAGCAGTACTTC
cdr3_aa: CASSLASSYEQYF

v_call: TRBV5-1
d_call: TRBD2
clone_size: NA
j_call: TRBJ2-1
cdr3_nt: TGCGCCAGCAGCTTGGCGGGGCTAGCGGGGGATTCCCTCTCCTACAATGAGCAGTTCTTC
cdr3_aa: CASSLAGLAGDSLSYNEQFF

v_call: TRBV18
d_call: NA
clone_size: NA
j_call: TRBJ2-4
cdr3_nt: TGTGCCAGCTCACCGAGTTTAGAAGACATTCAGTACTTC
cdr3_aa: CASSPSLEDIQYF

v_call: TRBV6-4
d_call: NA
clone_size: few
j_call: TRBJ2-7
cdr3_nt: TGTGCCAGCCCAACGGGGGTGATTACCTACGAGCAGTACTTC
cdr3_aa: CASPTGVITYEQYF

v_call: TRBV2
d_call: NA
clone_size: once
j_call: TRBJ2-2
cdr3_nt: TGTGCCAGCAGTCGGAGCACGAACACCGGGGAGCTGTTTTTT
cdr3_aa: CASSRSTNTGELFF

v_call: TRBV18
d_call: NA
clone_size: few
j_call: TRBJ2-3
cdr3_nt: TGTGCCAGCTCACCCCTGGGGAAGGGGATCACAGATACGCAGTATTTT
cdr3_aa: CASSPLGKGITDTQYF

v_call: TRBV19
d_call: NA
clone_size: NA
j_call: TRBJ1-1
cdr3_nt: TGTGCCTGTCTAAAGAACACTGAAGCTTTCTTT
cdr3_aa: CACLKNTEAFF

v_call: TRBV28
d_call: TRBD1
clone_size: NA
j_call: TRBJ2-7
cdr3_nt: TGTGCCAGCAGTTGGGACAGGGGGTACGAGCAGTACTTC
cdr3_aa: CASSWDRGYEQYF

v_call: TRBV2
d_call: TRBD1
clone_size: NA
j_call: TRBJ2-6
cdr3_nt: TGTGCCAGCAGTAACAGGGGGTCGACTTCCTCTGGGGCCAACGTCCTGACTTTC
cdr3_aa: CASSNRGSTSSGANVLTF

v_call: TRBV5-1
d_call: TRBD1
clone_size: NA
j_call: TRBJ2-5
cdr3_nt: TGCGCCAGCAGCGCCCTTTTCGACAGGGATGACCAAGAGACCCAGTACTTC
cdr3_aa: CASSALFDRDDQETQYF

v_call: TRBV6-4
d_call: TRBD2
clone_size: NA
j_call: TRBJ2-1
cdr3_nt: TGTGCCAGCAGAGAGGTTAGCGGGAGTCTCTACAATGAGCAGTTCTTC
cdr3_aa: CASREVSGSLYNEQFF

v_call: TRBV28
d_call: TRBD1
clone_size: NA
j_call: TRBJ2-3
cdr3_nt: TGTGCCAGCACCCCTACTGGGAGTTCGGGGACAGGGTTAGATACGCAGTATTTT
cdr3_aa: CASTPTGSSGTGLDTQYF

v_call: TRBV27
d_call: NA
clone_size: NA
j_call: TRBJ2-1
cdr3_nt: TGTGCCAGCAGTTTATACACGGGGGTCTCGAATGAGCAGTTCTTC
cdr3_aa: CASSLYTGVSNEQFF

v_call: TRBV12-3/TRBV12-4
d_call: NA
clone_size: NA
j_call: TRBJ2-7
cdr3_nt: TGTGCCAGCAGTTTAGATTACTACGAGCAGTACTTC
cdr3_aa: CASSLDYYEQYF

v_call: TRBV28
d_call: TRBD1
clone_size: NA
j_call: TRBJ1-6
cdr3_nt: TGTGCCAGCAGTTTGCCAGGACAGGCCTATAATTCACCCCTCCACTTT
cdr3_aa: CASSLPGQAYNSPLHF

v_call: TRBV3-1/TRBV3-2
d_call: TRBD2
clone_size: once
j_call: TRBJ2-6
cdr3_nt: TGTGCCAGCAGCCAAGCTAGCGGGAGGATTAGCTCTGGGGCCAACGTCCTGACTTTC
cdr3_aa: CASSQASGRISSGANVLTF

v_call: TRBV18
d_call: NA
clone_size: NA
j_call: TRBJ2-2
cdr3_nt: TGTGCCAGCTCGTCTACGGGAACCGGGGAGCTGTTTTTT
cdr3_aa: CASSSTGTGELFF

v_call: TRBV6-5
d_call: NA
clone_size: NA
j_call: TRBJ2-2
cdr3_nt: TGTGCCAGCAGTTACTCGGGCGGGGTGAACACCGGGGAGCTGTTTTTT
cdr3_aa: CASSYSGGVNTGELFF

v_call: TRBV24-1
d_call: TRBD2
clone_size: NA
j_call: TRBJ2-1
cdr3_nt: TGTGCCACCAGTGACCCCGGGACTAGCGGGAGGGCCCAGTTCTTC
cdr3_aa: CATSDPGTSGRAQFF